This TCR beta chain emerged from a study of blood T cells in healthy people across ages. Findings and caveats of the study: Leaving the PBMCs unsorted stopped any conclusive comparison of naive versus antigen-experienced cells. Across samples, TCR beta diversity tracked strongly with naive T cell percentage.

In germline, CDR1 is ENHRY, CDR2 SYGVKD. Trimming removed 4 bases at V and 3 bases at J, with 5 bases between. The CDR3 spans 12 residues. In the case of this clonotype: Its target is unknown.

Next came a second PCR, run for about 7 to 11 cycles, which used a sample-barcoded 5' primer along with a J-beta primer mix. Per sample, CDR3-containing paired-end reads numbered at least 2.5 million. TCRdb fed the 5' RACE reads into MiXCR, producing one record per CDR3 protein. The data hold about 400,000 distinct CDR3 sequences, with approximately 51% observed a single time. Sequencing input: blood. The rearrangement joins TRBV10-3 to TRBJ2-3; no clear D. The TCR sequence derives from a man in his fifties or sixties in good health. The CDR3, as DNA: TGTGCCATCAGTGGGGTGACAGATACGCAGTATTTT. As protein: CAISGVTDTQYF.